These 30 T cell receptor beta chains share one sample of origin, sequenced in a study of T cells after yellow fever vaccination. TCRdb passed the 5' RACE reads through MiXCR, listing each CDR3 protein once. The sample contains about 360,000 distinct CDR3 sequences, under 7.5% of which appear only once. The input for sequencing was PBMCs, taken 5 days after the yellow fever booster vaccination. The receptors derive from a man aged 25 to 40 who received the YFV17D yellow fever vaccine.

The rearrangement joins TRBV20-1 to TRBJ2-3; D remains ambiguous. This CDR3 comprises 15 residues. Germline-derived CDR1 and CDR2 are DFQATT and SNEGSKA (reference sequence). Trimming shortened V by 0 bases and J by 0 bases, and 10 bases separated the two germline ends. Written as DNA, the CDR3 is TGCAGTGCTAGAGATTTGCGGTCTAGCACAGATACGCAGTATTTT. This translates into CSARDLRSSTDTQYF.

This clonotype was recorded at least ten times. The V and J genes are TRBV7-3 and TRBJ2-1; D is perhaps TRBD2 (6 bases). This CDR3 is 14 amino acids long. Per germline, CDR1 SGHTA and CDR2 FQGTGA. V was clipped by 2 bases and J by 7 bases, with 12 bases between them. CDR3 residues: CASSLDGRGNEQFF. CDR3 bases: TGTGCCAGCAGCTTAGACGGGAGAGGTAATGAGCAGTTCTTC.

The chain links TRBV29-1 to TRBJ2-7; 7 bases align to TRBD1. The V segment lost 7 bases and the J segment 6 bases; nucleotides outside the gene matches: 18. Germline CDR1 reads SQVTM; CDR2 reads ANQGSEA. The CDR3 consists of 15 residues. CDR3 coding DNA: TGCAGCGCCCGGGACAGAGGTGTACTCGGCGGCGAGCAGTACTTC. This sequence encodes CSARDRGVLGGEQYF.

The chain has TRBV25-1 and TRBJ2-3, with TRBD2 matching over 7 bases. The CDR3 covers 15 residues. The germline V gene encodes CDR1 MGHDK and CDR2 SYGVNS. V trimming: 6 bases; J trimming: 4 bases; junction bases outside the gene matches: 10. The CDR3 loop reads CASSSTSMDADTQYF. The CDR3 coding sequence is TGTGCCAGCAGCTCGACTAGCATGGATGCAGATACGCAGTATTTT. Full variable domain (missing parts from reference TRBV25-1 and TRBJ2-3): EADIYQTPRYLVIGTGKKITLECSQTMGHDKMYWYQQDPGMELHLIHYSYGVNSTEKGDLSSESTVSRIRTEHFPLTLESARPSHTSQYLCASSSTSMDADTQYFGPGTRLTVL.

This clonotype appeared many times. The V gene is TRBV10-2, the J gene TRBJ1-5; the D gene is possibly TRBD1 (5 bases). V shed 4 bases and J shed 3 bases, with 10 bases lying between them. The CDR3 totals 14 residues. CDR1 and CDR2 from the germline V gene are WSHSY and SAAADI. The CDR3 is CASSVGTHNQPQHF. In DNA form, the CDR3 reads TGCGCCAGCAGTGTGGGGACCCACAATCAGCCCCAGCATTTT.

This clonotype was detected only a few times. The chain employs TRBV10-3 and TRBJ2-7; 9 bases match TRBD1. Unmatched junction bases numbered 3, after V lost 9 bases and J lost 0 bases. Looked up from germline, CDR1 is ENHRY and CDR2 is SYGVKD. This CDR3 has 13 residues. CDR3 protein: CAMGQGGSYEQYF. DNA for the CDR3: TGTGCCATGGGACAGGGCGGCTCCTACGAGCAGTACTTC.

About this clonotype itself: A much larger clonotype is one base distant, so this may be a read error. J is TRBJ2-7 and V is TRBV10-3; the D gene is possibly TRBD1 (5 bases). Germline V gene sequence: CDR1 ENHRY, CDR2 SYGVKD. The CDR3 loop spans 15 amino acids. CDR3 nucleotides: TGTGCCATCAGTGAGTTTGGACAAGCAAACTACGAGCCGTACTTC. This gives the protein CAISEFGQANYEPYF.

The genes are TRBV15 and TRBJ1-5, with D maybe TRBD1 (5 bases). The V end lost 1 base, the J end lost 6 bases, and 10 bases lay between the germline ends. Germline V gene lookup returns CDR1 LNHNV and CDR2 YYDKDF (reference sequence). The CDR3 sequence is 14 residues long. The CDR3 nucleotides read TGTGCCACCAGCAGAGTCAGGGTCAGTCAGCCCCAGCATTTT. Encoded protein: CATSRVRVSQPQHF.

This clonotype was detected a few times. The chain recombines TRBV20-1 with TRBJ2-2; D unclear. Germline-derived CDR1 and CDR2 are DFQATT and SNEGSKA (reference sequence). The CDR3 is 14 residues long. The V end was cut by 0 bases, the J end by 2 bases, with 7 bases between. CDR3 residues: CSARDSVNTGELFF. The DNA for the CDR3 is TGCAGTGCTAGAGATTCGGTTAACACCGGGGAGCTGTTTTTT.

The J gene is TRBJ2-3, the V gene TRBV20-1, with a weak D call TRBD2 (5 bases). Germline assignment: CDR1 DFQATT and CDR2 SNEGSKA (reference sequence). The germline V and J ends were trimmed by 4 bases and 3 bases, with 11 bases remaining between them. The CDR3 runs to 13 residues. This chain's CDR3 is CSAIGDGTDTQYF. As DNA, the CDR3 is TGCAGTGCTATCGGGGATGGTACAGATACGCAGTATTTT.

This clonotype was counted a few times. V gene TRBV7-2 combines with J gene TRBJ2-7; D gene unclear. Germline values: CDR1 SGHTA, CDR2 FQGNSA. Trimming shortened V by 5 bases and J by 5 bases, and 22 bases separated the two germline ends. This CDR3 comprises 16 residues. The CDR3 spells CASSTLATSGTHEQYF. CDR3 sequence (DNA): TGTGCCAGCAGCACACTCGCGACATCGGGCACCCACGAGCAGTACTTC.

The rearrangement joins TRBV5-4 to TRBJ2-5, with a possible D match to TRBD1 (6 bases). V was pared by 2 bases and J by 0 bases, with 11 bases between. CDR1 SGHNT and CDR2 YYREEE come from the germline V gene (reference sequence). This CDR3 has 15 amino acids. For the CDR3, the DNA is TGTGCCAGCAGCTTAGACAGGAGACACCAAGAGACCCAGTACTTC. This translates into CASSLDRRHQETQYF.

The V call is TRBV5-1, the J call TRBJ2-1; 7 bases match TRBD1. The junction had 11 bases not matched to a gene; V was cut back by 3 bases and J by 5 bases. CDR3 size: 16 residues. CDR1 and CDR2 from the germline V gene are SGHRS and YFSETQ. CDR3 sequence reads: CASSSGTGVGHNEQFF. DNA of the CDR3: TGCGCCAGCAGCTCGGGAACAGGGGTTGGCCACAATGAGCAGTTCTTC.

This clonotype is a singleton in its sample. Its ends do not fully match the called genes, so a read error is possible. The chain joins TRBV29-1 to TRBJ2-7; 7 bases are shared with TRBD2. The germline CDR1 and CDR2 sequences are SQVTM and ANQGSEA. The CDR3 sequence is 15 residues long. The CDR3 coding sequence is TGCAGCGTTGAAGAGCGGCTAGCGGCAAGCTACGAGCTGTACTTC. Protein: CSVEERLAASYELYF.

V usage is TRBV12-3 or TRBV12-4 and J usage is TRBJ2-7; 7 bases agree with TRBD1. Losses at the gene ends were 6 bases for V and 9 bases for J; bases not matched to a gene: 20. The CDR3 is 16 amino acids. The CDR3 nucleotides read TGTGCCAGCAGCCCCCGGGACAGTCCACCTACTACGATGCAGTACTTC. Translating it yields CASSPRDSPPTTMQYF.

This chain uses TRBV7-2 with TRBJ2-7; TRBD1 agrees at 7 bases. Germline-derived CDR1 and CDR2 are SGHTA and FQGNSA. This CDR3 is built from 15 residues. V trimming: 1 base; J trimming: 2 bases; junction bases outside the gene matches: 5. The CDR3 sequence is CASSLGTGTTYEQYF. The CDR3 DNA sequence: TGTGCCAGCAGCTTAGGGACAGGCACTACCTACGAGCAGTACTTC.

This clonotype occurred a few times. The V and J genes are TRBV7-2 and TRBJ2-7; 12 bases map to TRBD2. CDR1 and CDR2 from the germline V gene are SGHTA and FQGNSA. V lost 5 bases and J lost 12; bases outside the gene matches: 8. The CDR3 loop spans 13 amino acids. The CDR3 region is CASSPRLAGEGYF. The CDR3 DNA follows: TGTGCCAGCAGCCCACGACTAGCGGGAGAAGGGTACTTC.

This chain joins TRBV5-6 and TRBJ1-2, with D uncertain. The germline V gene encodes CDR1 SGHDT and CDR2 YYEEEE. Between the trimmed V and J ends, which lost 1 base and 4 bases, there was a span of 11 bases. This CDR3 comprises 14 residues. Here the CDR3 DNA reads TGTGCCAGCAGCTTGACCGACGGTTTCTATGGCTACACCTTC. This codes for CASSLTDGFYGYTF.

This clonotype has more than one count but fewer than ten. J is TRBJ2-5 and V is TRBV7-9; D unclear. Germline CDR1 and CDR2: SEHNR and FQNEAQ (reference sequence). This CDR3 contains 15 residues. V was pared by 6 bases and J by 1 base, with 15 bases between. CDR3 DNA sequence: TGTGCCAGCAGTTCGACCGCTATTTTCCAAGAGACCCAGTACTTC. Translation: CASSSTAIFQETQYF.

Ten or more counts support this clonotype. The chain recombines TRBV29-1 with TRBJ2-5; D is perhaps TRBD1 (6 bases). The V and J ends lost 8 bases and 5 bases respectively, with 15 bases between them. The CDR3 covers 12 residues. CDR1 is SQVTM, CDR2 ANQGSEA, per germline. CDR3 region: CSQKEGDETQYF. CDR3 nucleotides: TGCAGCCAGAAAGAGGGGGATGAGACCCAGTACTTC.

This clonotype appeared many times. The J gene is TRBJ2-2, the V gene TRBV4-2; the match to TRBD2 covers 10 bases. The CDR3 covers 16 residues. J gave up 8 bases and V 7 bases, and 13 bases lay outside the gene matches. The germline gives CDR1 LGHNA, CDR2 YNFKEQ. The CDR3, as DNA: TGTGCCAGCACCTTGTTTGAGCGGGGGGGACGGGGGGAGCTGTTTTTT. Translating gives CASTLFERGGRGELFF.

The gene calls are TRBV30 and TRBJ2-7; D is unresolved. V gave up 4 bases and J gave up 6 bases, with 22 bases separating them. The CDR3 has 15 amino acids. Germline V gives CDR1 GTSNPN, CDR2 SVGIG (reference sequence). CDR3: CAWTTAPTPHGEQYF. The CDR3 coding sequence is TGTGCCTGGACAACCGCCCCTACCCCCCACGGCGAGCAGTACTTC.

As regards this clonotype: Since no conserved phenylalanine or tryptophan closes the CDR3, a read error is the likely cause. The chain couples TRBV7-8 to TRBJ2-5; unclear D gene. Germline V gene lookup returns CDR1 SGHVS and CDR2 FQNEAQ. The CDR3 covers 15 residues. Trimming pared 1 base from V and 0 bases from J, leaving 9 bases between. CDR3 nucleotides: TGTGCCAGCAGCTTAGTTCAGCTTCACCAAGAGACCCAGTACCTC. Protein sequence: CASSLVQLHQETQYL.

This clonotype was detected many times. The CDR3 spells CASTGGQRYEQYF. CDR3 nucleotide sequence: TGTGCCAGTACTGGGGGACAGCGCTACGAGCAGTACTTC. The genes are TRBV27 and TRBJ2-7, with 7 bases lining up with TRBD1. Germline lookup yields CDR1 MNHEY and CDR2 SMNVEV (reference sequence). This CDR3 region has 13 residues. Unmatched junction bases numbered 8, after V lost 9 bases and J lost 3 bases.

In its sample, this clonotype was seen many times. The chain uses TRBV7-9 and TRBJ2-7; TRBD2 matches 11 bases. Per the germline V gene, CDR1 is SEHNR and CDR2 is FQNEAQ (reference sequence). V lost 5 bases, J lost 2 bases, and 5 bases stayed unmatched. The CDR3 spans 15 residues. As DNA, the CDR3 is TGTGCCAGCAGCCAAAGACTAGCGGGGCCCTACGAGCAGTACTTC. Translated, it gives CASSQRLAGPYEQYF.

This chain links TRBV20-1 with TRBJ2-1; 8 nucleotides align to TRBD2. The CDR3 spans 15 residues. CDR1 is DFQATT, CDR2 SNEGSKA, per germline (reference sequence). V trimming: 3 bases; J trimming: 6 bases; junction bases outside the gene matches: 10. This CDR3 reads CSASPGTRFLNEQFF. In DNA, the CDR3 is TGCAGTGCTAGCCCTGGGACTAGATTTCTCAATGAGCAGTTCTTC.

The rearrangement links TRBV2 to TRBJ2-2; 7 bases line up with TRBD2. Unmatched junction bases numbered 7, after V lost 5 bases and J lost 1 base. CDR3 size: 16 residues. The germline gives CDR1 SNHLY, CDR2 FYNNEI. The CDR3 loop is CASSPSSGRNTGELFF. The CDR3, as DNA: TGTGCCAGCAGTCCTTCTAGCGGTCGGAACACCGGGGAGCTGTTTTTT.

This clonotype was counted many times. A much larger clone lies one base from this, so it may be a read error. The V call is TRBV5-1, the J call TRBJ1-1, with no clear D. Germline assignment: CDR1 SGHRS and CDR2 YFSETQ. There are 13 residues in the CDR3. Trimming stripped 0 bases from V and 1 base from J, with 4 bases between. The CDR3 DNA reads as TGCGCCAGCAGCTTGGGGTGGAACACTGAAGCTTTCTTT. Translation: CASSLGWNTEAFF.

This chain links TRBV5-1 with TRBJ2-5; D possibly uses TRBD1 or TRBD2 (6 bases each). Trimming removed 6 bases at V and 5 bases at J, with 23 bases between. The germline V gene has CDR1 SGHRS and CDR2 YFSETQ. This CDR3 has 16 residues. The CDR3 loop reads CASKEGGRGIGETQYF. The CDR3 region has the DNA TGCGCCAGCAAGGAAGGGGGGCGAGGTATAGGCGAGACCCAGTACTTC.

This sequence joins TRBV12-3 or TRBV12-4 and TRBJ2-3, with no clear D. Between the trimmed V and J ends, which lost 3 bases and 4 bases, there was a span of 8 bases. The CDR3 runs 13 residues. The CDR3 bases are TGTGCCAGCAGTTTGCTGCGCCCAGATACGCAGTATTTT. Residues: CASSLLRPDTQYF.